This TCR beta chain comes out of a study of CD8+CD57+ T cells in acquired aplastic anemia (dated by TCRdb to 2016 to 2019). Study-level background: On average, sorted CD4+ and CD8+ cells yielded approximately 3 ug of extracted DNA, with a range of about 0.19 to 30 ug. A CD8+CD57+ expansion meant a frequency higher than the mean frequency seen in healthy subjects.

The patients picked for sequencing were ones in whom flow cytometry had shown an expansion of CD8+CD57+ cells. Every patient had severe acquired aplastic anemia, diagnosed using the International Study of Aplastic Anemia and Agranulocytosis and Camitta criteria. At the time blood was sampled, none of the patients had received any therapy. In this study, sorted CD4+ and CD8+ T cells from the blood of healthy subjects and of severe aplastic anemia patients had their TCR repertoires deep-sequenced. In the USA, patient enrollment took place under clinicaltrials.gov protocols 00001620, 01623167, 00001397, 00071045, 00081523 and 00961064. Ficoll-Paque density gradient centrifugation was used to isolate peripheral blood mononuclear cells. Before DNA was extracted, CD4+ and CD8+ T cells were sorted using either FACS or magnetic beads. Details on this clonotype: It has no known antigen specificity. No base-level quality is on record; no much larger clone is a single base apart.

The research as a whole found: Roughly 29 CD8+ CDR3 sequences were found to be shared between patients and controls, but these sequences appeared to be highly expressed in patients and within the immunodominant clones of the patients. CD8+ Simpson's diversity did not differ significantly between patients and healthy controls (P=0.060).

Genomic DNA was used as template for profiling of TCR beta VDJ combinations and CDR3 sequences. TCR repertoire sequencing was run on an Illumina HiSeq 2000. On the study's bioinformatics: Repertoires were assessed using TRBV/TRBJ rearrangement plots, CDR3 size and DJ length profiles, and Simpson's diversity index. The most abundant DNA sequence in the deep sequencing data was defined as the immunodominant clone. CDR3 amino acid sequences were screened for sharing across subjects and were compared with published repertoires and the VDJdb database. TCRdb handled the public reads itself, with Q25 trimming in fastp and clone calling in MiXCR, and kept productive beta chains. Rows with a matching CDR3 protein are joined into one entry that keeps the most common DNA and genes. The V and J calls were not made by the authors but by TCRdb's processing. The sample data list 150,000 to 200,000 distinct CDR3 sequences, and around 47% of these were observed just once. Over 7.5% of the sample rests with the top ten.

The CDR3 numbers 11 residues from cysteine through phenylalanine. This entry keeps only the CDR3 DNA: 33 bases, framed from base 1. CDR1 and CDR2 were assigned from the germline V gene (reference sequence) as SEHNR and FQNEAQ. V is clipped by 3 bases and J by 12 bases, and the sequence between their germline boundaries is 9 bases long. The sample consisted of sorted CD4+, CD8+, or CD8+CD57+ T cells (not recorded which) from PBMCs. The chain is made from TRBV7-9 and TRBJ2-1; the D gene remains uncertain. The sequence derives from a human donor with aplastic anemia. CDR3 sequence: CASSLGLGQFF. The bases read TGTGCCAGCAGCTTGGGTCTGGGGCAGTTCTTC.